The 21 T cell receptor beta chains below come from one sample, sequenced in a study of PD-1 blockade in classical Hodgkin lymphoma. Specified time point: cycle 4 day 1 (C4D1), after 6 weeks of nivolumab. All patients experienced relapse after autologous stem cell transplantation, and brentuximab vedotin exposure was variable. Magnetic negative selection was used to purify CD4+ T cells from PBMCs that had been thawed. The method was immunoSEQ multiplex PCR; TCRdb's version includes in-frame clones alone and lacks a portion of them. The sample includes some 19,000 clones, 65% to 80% of them seen just once. The material was CD4+ T cells from blood, obtained before the fourth cycle of nivolumab. The receptors here all came from a human donor with classical Hodgkin lymphoma.

The chain carries TRBV6-5 and TRBJ1-1; D is perhaps TRBD1 (6 bases). The germline V gene has CDR1 MNHEY and CDR2 SVGAGI. The CDR3 consists of 14 residues. V lost 0 bases to trimming and J lost 4 bases, with 9 bases between them. CDR3 loop: CASSYSGGRTEAFF. For the CDR3, the DNA is TGTGCCAGCAGTTACTCAGGGGGTCGCACTGAAGCTTTCTTT.

The chain carries TRBV5-4 and TRBJ2-2, with 7 nucleotides matching TRBD1. The CDR3 loop spans 15 amino acids. From germline, CDR1 is SGHNT and CDR2 YYREEE (reference sequence). The V segment lost 3 bases and the J segment 0 bases; nucleotides outside the gene matches: 2. The CDR3 protein is CASSSGTANTGELFF. The CDR3 nucleotides read TGTGCCAGCAGCTCCGGGACAGCGAACACCGGGGAGCTGTTTTTT.

V usage is TRBV7-9 and J usage is TRBJ1-2; D is ambiguous. Germline CDR1 is SEHNR and CDR2 is FQNEAQ (reference sequence). The V end was cut by 2 bases, the J end by 5 bases, with 9 bases between. This CDR3 region has 13 residues. The CDR3 loop reads CASSLQQIYGYTF. CDR3 coding DNA: TGTGCCAGCAGCTTACAACAGATTTATGGCTACACCTTC.

The V and J genes are TRBV4-2 and TRBJ2-1; D not resolved. Germline CDR1 reads LGHNA; CDR2 reads YNFKEQ. Trimming removed 4 bases at V and 4 bases at J, with 14 bases between. CDR3 length: 15 amino acids. The CDR3 sequence: CASSRDLAPYNEQFF. The CDR3, as DNA: TGTGCCAGCAGCCGAGACCTTGCCCCTTACAATGAGCAGTTCTTC.

The chain combines TRBV10-2 with TRBJ2-1; D is possibly TRBD2 (5 bases). The V end was cut by 6 bases, the J end by 9 bases, with 18 bases between. The CDR3 loop spans 14 amino acids. From germline, CDR1 is WSHSY and CDR2 SAAADI. DNA for the CDR3: TGCGCCAGCAGGAACACCGGGCCCCGGGGTGAGCAGTTCTTC. Translation gives CASRNTGPRGEQFF.

The chain uses TRBV7-9 and TRBJ2-2, with D uncertain. V lost 1 base and J 2 bases, leaving 5 bases between the germline ends. CDR1 is SEHNR and CDR2 is FQNEAQ in the germline V gene (reference sequence). The CDR3 contains 14 residues. CDR3 residues: CASSLDSNTGELFF. The CDR3 DNA follows: TGTGCCAGCAGCTTAGACAGTAACACCGGGGAGCTGTTTTTT.

The chain uses TRBV7-9 and TRBJ1-1, with 9 bases lining up with TRBD1. The junction had 7 bases not matched to a gene; V was cut back by 6 bases and J by 5 bases. The CDR3 sequence is 14 residues long. Germline V gives CDR1 SEHNR, CDR2 FQNEAQ (reference sequence). CDR3 coding DNA: TGTGCCAGCAGTGGACAGGGGAAGTGGACTGAAGCTTTCTTT. Protein product: CASSGQGKWTEAFF.

This chain joins TRBV5-1 and TRBJ2-5; 10 bases are shared with TRBD2. This CDR3 has 16 amino acids. The germline V gene encodes CDR1 SGHRS and CDR2 YFSETQ. V was pared by 3 bases and J by 5 bases, with 10 bases of the junction left unmatched. The CDR3 region has the DNA TGCGCCAGCAGCTACCAAGCGGGAGGGCCTGGGGAGACCCAGTACTTC. Protein product: CASSYQAGGPGETQYF.

V usage is TRBV2 and J usage is TRBJ1-2, with D perhaps TRBD1 (6 bases). CDR1 is SNHLY and CDR2 is FYNNEI in the germline V gene. The V end was cut by 11 bases, the J end by 4 bases, with 17 bases between. This CDR3 region has 13 residues. The CDR3 loop reads CAGDLGGGYGYTF. In DNA form, the CDR3 reads TGTGCCGGCGATTTGGGGGGCGGCTATGGCTACACCTTC.

The J gene is TRBJ2-1, the V gene TRBV5-4; TRBD2 aligns across 8 bases. Germline V gives CDR1 SGHNT, CDR2 YYREEE (reference sequence). The CDR3 has 15 amino acids. V shed 4 bases and J 0 bases; nucleotides not matched to a gene: 3. The CDR3 DNA reads as TGTGCCAGCAGCCCCGGGACTAGCTCCTACAATGAGCAGTTCTTC. This translates into CASSPGTSSYNEQFF.

The chain joins TRBV9 to TRBJ2-7, with 10 bases aligning to TRBD2. Germline loops: CDR1 SGDLS, CDR2 YYNGEE. This CDR3 has 15 residues. The junction had 11 bases not matched to a gene; V was cut back by 4 bases and J by 7 bases. DNA for the CDR3: TGTGCCAGCAGCTTAGGCCCGGGACTAGCGAGGGAGCAGTACTTC. Translated: CASSLGPGLAREQYF.

This chain uses TRBV6-5 with TRBJ1-2; 12 positions match TRBD1. The CDR3 extends over 14 amino acids. From germline, CDR1 is MNHEY and CDR2 SVGAGI. V was pared by 2 bases and J by 7 bases, with 2 bases of the junction left unmatched. This CDR3 is CASSYGTGGAGYTF. Here the CDR3 DNA reads TGTGCCAGCAGTTACGGGACAGGGGGCGCTGGCTACACCTTC.

The chain recombines TRBV19 with TRBJ2-1, with TRBD2 as a possible D gene (5 bases). The CDR3 spans 12 residues. Trimming took off 1 base at V and 14 bases at J, with 12 bases between the two ends. Germline assignment: CDR1 LNHDA and CDR2 SQIVND (reference sequence). The CDR3 here is CASSIGSASKFF. The CDR3 region has the DNA TGTGCCAGTAGTATAGGATCGGCTAGCAAGTTCTTC.

The J gene is TRBJ2-3, the V gene TRBV6-1; D is uncertain. Trimming left V 7 bases short and J 2 bases short, with 13 bases between. The CDR3 covers 14 residues. Germline V lookup: CDR1 MNHNS, CDR2 SASEGT. CDR3 residues: CASMMDGSTDTQYF. The DNA of the CDR3 is TGTGCCAGCATGATGGACGGATCCACAGATACGCAGTATTTT.

This chain links TRBV5-6 with TRBJ1-6; possible D gene TRBD1, 5 bases. This CDR3 has 18 residues. V dropped 3 bases and J dropped 0 bases, with 16 bases sitting between them. Germline V gene data show CDR1 as SGHDT and CDR2 as YYEEEE. The CDR3 DNA is TGTGCCAGCAGCTCGGGACCGACGCATAGCTCCTATAATTCACCCCTCCACTTT. Translation gives CASSSGPTHSSYNSPLHF.

The chain couples TRBV7-9 to TRBJ2-3, with 7 bases matching TRBD1. CDR1 is SEHNR and CDR2 is FQNEAQ in the germline V gene (reference sequence). The CDR3 loop spans 17 amino acids. The ends lost 4 bases at V and 3 bases at J; junction bases unmatched: 13. CDR3 nucleotides: TGTGCCAGCAGCTCTTCCACAGGGGCGAGGGAAACAGATACGCAGTATTTT. This sequence encodes CASSSSTGARETDTQYF.

The V and J genes are TRBV7-6 and TRBJ2-2, with D possibly being TRBD1 (5 bases). CDR1 and CDR2 (germline): SGHVS, FNYEAQ. Trimming removed 0 bases at V and 6 bases at J, with 11 bases between. This CDR3 has 15 residues. The CDR3 DNA is TGTGCCAGCAGCTTAGCTTCAACAGGTTCCGGGGAGCTGTTTTTT. This gives the protein CASSLASTGSGELFF.

A note on this clone: A junction end diverges from the germline sequence, so it may reflect a read error. The chain is built from TRBV20-1 and TRBJ1-1; perhaps TRBD1 as D (5 bases). The CDR3 extends over 11 amino acids. CDR1 and CDR2 from the germline V gene are DFQATT and SNEGSKA (reference sequence). CDR3 DNA sequence: TGCAGTGCTAGAGAGGGTTCCCAGGGTGAGTTT. This gives the protein CSAREGSQGEF.

The chain carries TRBV7-2 and TRBJ1-2; 10 bases are a match to TRBD1. Germline lookup yields CDR1 SGHTA and CDR2 FQGNSA. V lost 5 bases and J lost 6; bases outside the gene matches: 9. The CDR3 sequence is 15 residues long. The DNA for the CDR3 is TGTGCCAGCAGCCTACGGTTTGACAGGGGGCATGGCTACACCTTC. This gives the protein CASSLRFDRGHGYTF.

The V gene is TRBV5-1, the J gene TRBJ2-6, with D unresolved. V was trimmed by 2 bases and J by 0 bases, leaving 12 bases between them. CDR3 length equals 17 residues. Germline V gene data show CDR1 as SGHRS and CDR2 as YFSETQ. CDR3 sequence (DNA): TGCGCCAGCAGCTTTGGCAGTATAGACTCTGGGGCCAACGTCCTGACTTTC. It encodes CASSFGSIDSGANVLTF.

This clone was recorded only once. This chain connects TRBV2 to TRBJ1-5; tentative D call: TRBD1 (5 bases). Germline values: CDR1 SNHLY, CDR2 FYNNEI. CDR3 size: 16 residues. Trimming took off 6 bases at V and 0 bases at J, with 15 bases between the two ends. CDR3 bases: TGTGCCAGCAGGACATTAACAGGTGTTAGCAATCAGCCCCAGCATTTT. Translated, it gives CASRTLTGVSNQPQHF.